The present entry profiles one T cell receptor beta chain with its context. Under the authors' procedure: Amplification from reference gene primers served as the basis for estimated nucleated cell counts. Sequencing used immunoSEQ multiplex PCR; TCRdb keeps in-frame clones, though not all of them. Clonal size and the V and J genes are those of that table, whereas D and trimming came from the DNA. The profile covers 35,000 to 45,000 clones, with approximately 86% appearing a single time and approximately 5% taken by the ten largest. The data derive from a study of blood T cell repertoires in COVID-19. Study-wide context: Donors in the United States, Italy and Spain gave samples during acute or convalescent COVID-19. Sources were T cells, B-cell-depleted T cells, or PBMCs; the material itself was cDNA or gDNA.

The CDR3 is made up of 16 amino acids. Trimming removed 1 base from V and 0 bases from J, with 11 bases in between. In germline, CDR1 is LGHDT, CDR2 YNNKEL (reference sequence). This sequence originates from a man aged 45-65 years with active COVID-19. The sequencing sample was made of peripheral blood. The rearrangement joins TRBV3-1 (or the pseudogene TRBV3-2) to TRBJ2-3; TRBD1 is a possible D gene (5 bases). CDR3 DNA sequence: TGTGCCAGCAGCCAAGGGGGCCTTTCTAGCACAGATACGCAGTATTTT. Encoded protein: CASSQGGLSSTDTQYF.